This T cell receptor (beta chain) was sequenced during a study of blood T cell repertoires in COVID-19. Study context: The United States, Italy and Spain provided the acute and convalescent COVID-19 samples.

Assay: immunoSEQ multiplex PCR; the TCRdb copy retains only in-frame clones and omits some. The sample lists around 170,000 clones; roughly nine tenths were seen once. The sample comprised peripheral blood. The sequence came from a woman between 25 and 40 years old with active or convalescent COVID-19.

CDR3 residues: CASRDAVGGSTDTQYF. Written as DNA, the CDR3 is TGTGCCAGCAGAGACGCGGTGGGGGGTAGCACAGATACGCAGTATTTT. The J gene is TRBJ2-3, the V gene TRBV28; D possibly corresponds to TRBD2 (6 bases). V lost 6 bases, J lost 0 bases, and 16 bases lay in between. This CDR3 is built from 16 residues. Germline V gene sequence: CDR1 MDHEN, CDR2 SYDVKM.